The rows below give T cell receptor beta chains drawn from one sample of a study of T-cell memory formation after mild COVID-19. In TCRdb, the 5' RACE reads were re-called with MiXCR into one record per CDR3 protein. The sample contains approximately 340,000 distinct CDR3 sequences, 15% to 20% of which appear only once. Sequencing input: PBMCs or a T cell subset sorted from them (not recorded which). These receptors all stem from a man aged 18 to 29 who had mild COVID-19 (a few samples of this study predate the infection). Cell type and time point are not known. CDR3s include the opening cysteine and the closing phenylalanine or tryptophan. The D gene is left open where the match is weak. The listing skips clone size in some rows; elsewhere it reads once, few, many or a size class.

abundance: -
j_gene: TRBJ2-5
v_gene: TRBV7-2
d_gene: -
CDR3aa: CASSPRGGAQETQYF
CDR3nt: TGTGCCAGCAGCCCGCGTGGGGGTGCTCAAGAGACCCAGTACTTC

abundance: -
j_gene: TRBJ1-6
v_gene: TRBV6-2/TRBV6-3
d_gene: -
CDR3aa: CASSYRSDSPLHF
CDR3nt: TGTGCCAGCAGTTACAGGTCGGATTCACCCCTCCACTTT

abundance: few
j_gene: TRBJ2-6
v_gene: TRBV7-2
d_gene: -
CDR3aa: CASTWGVSGANVLTF
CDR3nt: TGTGCCAGCACCTGGGGGGTCTCTGGGGCCAACGTCCTGACTTTC

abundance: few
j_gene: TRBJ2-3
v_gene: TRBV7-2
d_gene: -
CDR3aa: CASSPPRVSTDTQYF
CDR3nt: TGTGCCAGCAGCCCACCGAGGGTGAGCACAGATACGCAGTATTTT

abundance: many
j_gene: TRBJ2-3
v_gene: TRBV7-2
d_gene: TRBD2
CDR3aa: CASSALAGGPDTQYF
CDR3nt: TGTGCCAGCAGCGCACTAGCGGGGGGGCCAGATACGCAGTATTTT

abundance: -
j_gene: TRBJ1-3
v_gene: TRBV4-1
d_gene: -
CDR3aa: CASSPGLQSSGNTIYF
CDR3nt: TGCGCCAGCAGCCCGGGACTCCAGAGCTCTGGAAACACCATATATTTT

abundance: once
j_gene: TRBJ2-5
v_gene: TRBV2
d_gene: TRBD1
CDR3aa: CASFRDREETQYF
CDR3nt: TGTGCCAGCTTCCGGGACAGGGAAGAGACCCAGTACTTC

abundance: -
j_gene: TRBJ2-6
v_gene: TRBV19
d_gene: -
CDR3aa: CASHDPARGLRSGANVLTF
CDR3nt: TGTGCCAGCCACGACCCCGCGAGGGGCCTACGCTCTGGGGCCAACGTCCTGACTTTC

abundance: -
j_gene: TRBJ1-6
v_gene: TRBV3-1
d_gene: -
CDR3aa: CASSLEQGTPLHF
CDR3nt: TGTGCCAGCAGCCTCGAACAGGGTACACCCCTCCACTTT

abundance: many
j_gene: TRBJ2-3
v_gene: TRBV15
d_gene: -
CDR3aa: CATSRDVPDTQYF
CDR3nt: TGTGCCACCAGCAGAGATGTCCCAGATACGCAGTATTTT

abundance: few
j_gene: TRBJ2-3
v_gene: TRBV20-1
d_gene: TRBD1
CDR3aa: CSAREQGAGDTQYF
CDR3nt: TGCAGTGCTAGGGAGCAGGGGGCAGGAGATACGCAGTATTTT